This T cell receptor beta chain appears in the sequencing data of a study of shared clonotypes between healthy human individuals. Across the study: Every donor yielded three CD4 naive, three CD4 memory, two CD8 naive and one CD8 memory plate.

Study-wide results and limits: Although depth was large, rarefaction showed that sequencing of the sorted subsets was incomplete.

Sorted-subset replicate PCRs used 200 ng DNA, some 33,000 T cell genomes. TCRdb keeps only in-frame clones here, not all; method: immunoSEQ multiplex PCR. There are roughly 1 million clones in the sample; around 74% occur only once, and 1.4% lies in the top ten. Per the germline V gene, CDR1 is SGHTA and CDR2 is FQGNSA. V was trimmed by 2 bases and J by 11 bases, leaving 8 bases between them. The CDR3 sequence is 11 residues long. Concerning this clone: The antigen is undetermined.

Healthy HIV-negative adults with no recent acute infections or vaccinations were recruited as donors. The sequenced sample consisted of memory CD4+ T cells sorted from blood. The subset is: CD45RA-negative fraction. J is TRBJ2-3 and V is TRBV7-2, with unresolved D. This TCR derives from a man younger than 30 in good health. DNA of the CDR3: TGTGCCAGCAGCTTACAGCATCAGCAGTATTTT. Its translation: CASSLQHQQYF.